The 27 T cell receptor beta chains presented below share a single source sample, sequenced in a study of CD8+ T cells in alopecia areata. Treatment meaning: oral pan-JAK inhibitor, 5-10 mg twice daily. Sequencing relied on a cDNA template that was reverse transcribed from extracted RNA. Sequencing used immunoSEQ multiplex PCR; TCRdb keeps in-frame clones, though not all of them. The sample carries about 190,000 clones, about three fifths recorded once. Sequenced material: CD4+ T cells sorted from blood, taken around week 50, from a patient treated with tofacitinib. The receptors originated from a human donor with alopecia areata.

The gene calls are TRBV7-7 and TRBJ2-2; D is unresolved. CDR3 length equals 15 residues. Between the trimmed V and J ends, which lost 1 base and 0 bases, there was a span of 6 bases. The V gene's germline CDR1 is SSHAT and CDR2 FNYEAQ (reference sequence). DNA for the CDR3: TGTGCCAGCAGCTTAGGGCAGCCGAACACCGGGGAGCTGTTTTTT. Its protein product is CASSLGQPNTGELFF.

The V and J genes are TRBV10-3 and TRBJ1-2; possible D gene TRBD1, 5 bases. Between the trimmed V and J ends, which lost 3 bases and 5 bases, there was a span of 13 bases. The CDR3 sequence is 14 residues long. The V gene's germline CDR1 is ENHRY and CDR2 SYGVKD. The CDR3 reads CAISDRVGPYGYTF. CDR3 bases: TGTGCCATCAGTGACAGGGTCGGACCTTATGGCTACACCTTC.

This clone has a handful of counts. CDR3 sequence: CASRGEANTGELFF. The CDR3 DNA reads as TGCGCCAGCAGAGGGGAGGCGAACACCGGGGAGCTGTTTTTT. The rearrangement links TRBV5-1 to TRBJ2-2; possibly TRBD2 for D (6 bases). Per germline, CDR1 SGHRS and CDR2 YFSETQ. There are 14 residues in the CDR3. V was clipped by 5 bases and J by 0 bases, with 8 bases between them.

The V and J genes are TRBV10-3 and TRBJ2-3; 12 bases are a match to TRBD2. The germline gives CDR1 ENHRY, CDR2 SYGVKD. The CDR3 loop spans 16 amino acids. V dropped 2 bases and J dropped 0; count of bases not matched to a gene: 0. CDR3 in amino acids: CAISEGTSGSTDTQYF. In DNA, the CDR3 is TGTGCCATCAGTGAGGGGACTAGCGGGAGCACAGATACGCAGTATTTT.

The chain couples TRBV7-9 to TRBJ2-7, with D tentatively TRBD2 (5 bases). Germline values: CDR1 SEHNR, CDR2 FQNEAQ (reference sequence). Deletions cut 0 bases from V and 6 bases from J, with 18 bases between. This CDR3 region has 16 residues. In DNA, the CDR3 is TGTGCCAGCAGCTTAGCGAAAGGACGGACTCCCCGCGAGCAGTACTTC. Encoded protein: CASSLAKGRTPREQYF.

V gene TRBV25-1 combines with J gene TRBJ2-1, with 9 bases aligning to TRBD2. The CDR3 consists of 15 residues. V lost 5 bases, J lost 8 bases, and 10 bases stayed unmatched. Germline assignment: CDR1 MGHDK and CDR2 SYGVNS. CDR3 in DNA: TGTGCCAGCAGTCCTAGCGGGGTTCCGAGCGATGAGCAGTTCTTC. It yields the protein CASSPSGVPSDEQFF.

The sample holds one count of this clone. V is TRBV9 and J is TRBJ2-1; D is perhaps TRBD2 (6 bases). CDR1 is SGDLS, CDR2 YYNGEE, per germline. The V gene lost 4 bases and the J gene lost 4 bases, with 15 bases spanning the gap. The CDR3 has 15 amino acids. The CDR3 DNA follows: TGTGCCAGCAGCCCAATCGGGGGTACTTACAATGAGCAGTTCTTC. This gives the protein CASSPIGGTYNEQFF.

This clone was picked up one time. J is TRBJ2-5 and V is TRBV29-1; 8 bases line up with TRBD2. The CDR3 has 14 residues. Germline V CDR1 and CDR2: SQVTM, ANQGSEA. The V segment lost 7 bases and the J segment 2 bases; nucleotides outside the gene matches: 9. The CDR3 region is CSGQRGGVQETQYF. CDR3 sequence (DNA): TGCAGCGGCCAACGGGGGGGAGTTCAAGAGACCCAGTACTTC.

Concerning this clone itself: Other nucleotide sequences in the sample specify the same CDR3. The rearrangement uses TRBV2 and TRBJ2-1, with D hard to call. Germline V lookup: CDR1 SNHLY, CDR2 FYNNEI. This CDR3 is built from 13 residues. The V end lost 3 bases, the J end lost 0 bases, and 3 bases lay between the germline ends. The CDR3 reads CASSEGSYNEQFF. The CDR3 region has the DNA TGTGCCAGCAGTGAGGGCTCCTACAATGAGCAGTTCTTC.

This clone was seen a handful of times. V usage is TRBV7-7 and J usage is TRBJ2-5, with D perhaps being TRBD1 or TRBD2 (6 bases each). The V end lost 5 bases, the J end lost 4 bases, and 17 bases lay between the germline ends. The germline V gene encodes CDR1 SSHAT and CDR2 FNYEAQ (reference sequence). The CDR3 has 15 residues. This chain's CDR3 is CASSPLPGARETQYF. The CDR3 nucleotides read TGTGCCAGCAGCCCGCTCCCGGGGGCCAGAGAGACCCAGTACTTC. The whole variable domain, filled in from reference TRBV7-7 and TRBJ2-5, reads GAGVSQSPRYKVTKRGQDVTLRCDPISSHATLYWYQQALGQGPEFLTYFNYEAQPDKSGLPSDRFSAERPEGSISTLTIQRTEQRDSAMYRCASSPLPGARETQYFGPGTRLLVL.

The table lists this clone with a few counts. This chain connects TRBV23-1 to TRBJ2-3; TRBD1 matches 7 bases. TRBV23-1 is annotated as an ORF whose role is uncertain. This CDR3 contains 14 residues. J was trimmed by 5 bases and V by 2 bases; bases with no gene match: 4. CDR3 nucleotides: TGCGCCAGCAGTCAAGACAGGGCTATAGATACGCAGTATTTT. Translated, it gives CASSQDRAIDTQYF.

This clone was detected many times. The CDR3 spells CASSLAVEGEQYF. Here the CDR3 DNA reads TGCGCCAGCAGCTTGGCCGTAGAAGGGGAGCAGTACTTC. The V call is TRBV5-1, the J call TRBJ2-7; D uncertain. The CDR3 is 13 amino acids. The V end was cut by 0 bases, the J end by 7 bases, with 11 bases between. CDR1 and CDR2 (germline): SGHRS, YFSETQ.

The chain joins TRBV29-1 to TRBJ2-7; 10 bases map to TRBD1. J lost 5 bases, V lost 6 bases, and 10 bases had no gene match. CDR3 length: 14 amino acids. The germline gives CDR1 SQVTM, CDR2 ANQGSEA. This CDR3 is CSVGKVGTGDEQYF. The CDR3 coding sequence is TGCAGCGTAGGGAAGGTAGGGACAGGGGACGAGCAGTACTTC.

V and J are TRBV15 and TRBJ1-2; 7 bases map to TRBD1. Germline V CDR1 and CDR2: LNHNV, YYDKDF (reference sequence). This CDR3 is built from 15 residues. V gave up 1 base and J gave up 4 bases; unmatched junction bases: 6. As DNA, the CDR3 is TGTGCCACCAGCAGAGTGGAGGGGGCAGGCTATGGCTACACCTTC. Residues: CATSRVEGAGYGYTF.

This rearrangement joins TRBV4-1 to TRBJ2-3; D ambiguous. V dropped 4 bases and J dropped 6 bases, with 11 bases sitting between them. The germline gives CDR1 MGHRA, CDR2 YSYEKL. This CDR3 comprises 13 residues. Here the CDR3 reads CASSPKLWDTQYF. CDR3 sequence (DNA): TGCGCCAGCAGCCCGAAGTTGTGGGATACGCAGTATTTT.

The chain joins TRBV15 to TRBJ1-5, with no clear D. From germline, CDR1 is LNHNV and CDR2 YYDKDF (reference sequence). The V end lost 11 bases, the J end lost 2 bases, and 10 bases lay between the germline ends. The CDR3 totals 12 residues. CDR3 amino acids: CASSEGNQPQHF. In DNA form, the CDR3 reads TGTGCCTCCTCGGAGGGCAATCAGCCCCAGCATTTT.

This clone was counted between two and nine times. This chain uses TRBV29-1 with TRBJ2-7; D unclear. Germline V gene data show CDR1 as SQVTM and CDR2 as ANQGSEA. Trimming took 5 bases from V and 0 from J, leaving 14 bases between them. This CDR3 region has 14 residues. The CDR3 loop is CSVLLAVSSYEQYF. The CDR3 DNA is TGCAGCGTTTTATTGGCTGTAAGCTCCTACGAGCAGTACTTC.

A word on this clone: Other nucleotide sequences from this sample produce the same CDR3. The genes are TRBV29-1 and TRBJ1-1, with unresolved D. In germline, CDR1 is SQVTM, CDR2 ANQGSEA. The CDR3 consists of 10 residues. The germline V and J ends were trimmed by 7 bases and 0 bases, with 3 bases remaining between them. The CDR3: CSGVNTEAFF. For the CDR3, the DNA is TGCAGCGGGGTGAACACTGAAGCTTTCTTT.

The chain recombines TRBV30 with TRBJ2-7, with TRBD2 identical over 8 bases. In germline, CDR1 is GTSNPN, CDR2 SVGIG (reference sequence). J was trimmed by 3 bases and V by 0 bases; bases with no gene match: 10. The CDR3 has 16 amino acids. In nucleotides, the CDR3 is TGTGCCTGGAGTGTTGTTGGGACACGGGAGGGCTACGAGCAGTACTTC. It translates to CAWSVVGTREGYEQYF. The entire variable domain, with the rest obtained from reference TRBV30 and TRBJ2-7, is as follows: SQTIHQWPATLVQPVGSPLSLECTVEGTSNPNLYWYRQAAGRGLQLLFYSVGIGQISSEVPQNLSASRPQDRQFILSSKKLLLSDSGFYLCAWSVVGTREGYEQYFGPGTRLTVT.

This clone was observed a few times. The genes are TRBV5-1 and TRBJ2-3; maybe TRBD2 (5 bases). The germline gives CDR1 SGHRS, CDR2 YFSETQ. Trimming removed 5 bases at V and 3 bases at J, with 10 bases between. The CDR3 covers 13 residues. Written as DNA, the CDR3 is TGCGCCAGCAGTCAACTAGGAACAGATACGCAGTATTTT. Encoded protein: CASSQLGTDTQYF.

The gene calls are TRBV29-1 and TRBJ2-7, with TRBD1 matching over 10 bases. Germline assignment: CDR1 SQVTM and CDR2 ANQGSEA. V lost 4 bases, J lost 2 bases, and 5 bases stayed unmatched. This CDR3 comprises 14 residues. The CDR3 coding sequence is TGCAGCGTTGGGACCGGGACAGGGGCCTACGAGCAGTACTTC. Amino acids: CSVGTGTGAYEQYF.

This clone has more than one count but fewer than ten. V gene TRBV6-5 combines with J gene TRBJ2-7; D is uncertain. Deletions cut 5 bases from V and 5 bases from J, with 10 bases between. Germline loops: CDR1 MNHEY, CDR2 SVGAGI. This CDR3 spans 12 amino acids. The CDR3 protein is CASSEAVNEQYF. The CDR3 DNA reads TGTGCCAGCAGTGAGGCGGTCAACGAGCAGTACTTC.

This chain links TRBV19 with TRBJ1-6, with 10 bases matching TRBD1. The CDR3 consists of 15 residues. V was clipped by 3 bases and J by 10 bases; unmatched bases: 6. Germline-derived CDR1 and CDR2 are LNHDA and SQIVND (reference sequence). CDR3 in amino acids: CASSIETGGMSPLHF. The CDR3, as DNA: TGTGCCAGTAGTATTGAGACAGGGGGCATGTCACCCCTCCACTTT.

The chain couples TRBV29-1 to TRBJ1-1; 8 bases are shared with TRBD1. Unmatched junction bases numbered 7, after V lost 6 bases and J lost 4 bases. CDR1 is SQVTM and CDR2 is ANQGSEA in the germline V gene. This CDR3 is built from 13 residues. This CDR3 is CSVSNRGTTEAFF. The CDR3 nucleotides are TGCAGCGTCTCAAACAGGGGGACCACTGAAGCTTTCTTT.

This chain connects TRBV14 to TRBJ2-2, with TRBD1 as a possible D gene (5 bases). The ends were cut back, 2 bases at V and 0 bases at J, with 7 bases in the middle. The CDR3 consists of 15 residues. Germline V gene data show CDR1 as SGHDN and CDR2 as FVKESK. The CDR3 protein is CASSQRGPNTGELFF. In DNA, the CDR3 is TGTGCCAGCAGCCAAAGGGGCCCGAACACCGGGGAGCTGTTTTTT.

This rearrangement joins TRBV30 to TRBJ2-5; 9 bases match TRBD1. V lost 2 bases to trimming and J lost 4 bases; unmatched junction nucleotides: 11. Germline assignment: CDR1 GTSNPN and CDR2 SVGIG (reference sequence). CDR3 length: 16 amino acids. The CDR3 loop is CAWSTPTGGRLETQYF. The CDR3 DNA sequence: TGTGCCTGGAGTACCCCGACAGGGGGTAGGTTAGAGACCCAGTACTTC.

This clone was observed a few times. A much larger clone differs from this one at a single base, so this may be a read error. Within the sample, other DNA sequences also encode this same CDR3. As DNA, the CDR3 is TGCGCCAGCAGCTCGGGAAATGAAAAACTGTTTTTT. Its protein product is CASSSGNEKLFF. The chain couples TRBV5-1 to TRBJ1-4; D not resolved. Per the germline V gene, CDR1 is SGHRS and CDR2 is YFSETQ. The CDR3 is made up of 12 amino acids. Between the trimmed V and J ends, which lost 3 bases and 5 bases, there was a span of 5 bases.